This T cell receptor beta chain is from a study of T cell repertoires in cytomegalovirus infection. Study summary: Indications came from public TCR beta signatures; they pointed to CMV infection and to a matching HLA type.

In TCRdb, the reads were re-called with MiXCR into one record per CDR3 protein. The repertoire has a few hundred thousand distinct CDR3 sequences, about 18% of them found once; the top ten carry approximately 51%. The germline V gene encodes CDR1 LGHNA and CDR2 YSLEER. Deletions cut 4 bases from V and 0 bases from J, with 12 bases between. The CDR3 extends over 15 amino acids. This clonotype was detected only a few times. The TCR originated in a human donor in good health (CMV status not recorded). Some clones in this sample may be carry-over from other donors' samples. Sequenced material: CD8+ T cells from PBMCs. The rearrangement uses TRBV4-3 and TRBJ1-2; no reliable D call. The CDR3 coding sequence is TGCGCCAGCAGCCCCCGCGCAGAAGCTAACTATGGCTACACCTTC. Its protein is CASSPRAEANYGYTF.